One T cell receptor (beta chain) is described in this entry. Profiled with immunoSEQ multiplex PCR; TCRdb holds only in-frame clones, not every one. Among under 250,000 clones listed, roughly 85% were seen once. The CDR3 spans 15 residues. The V end lost 7 bases, the J end lost 2 bases, and 16 bases lay between the germline ends. Per the germline V gene, CDR1 is LNHDA and CDR2 is SQIVND (reference sequence). This sample was taken from a study of blood T cell repertoires in COVID-19. Sequencing was done on a sample of PBMCs or T cells enriched from blood (not recorded which). This chain joins TRBV19 and TRBJ2-3; possible D gene TRBD1, 5 bases. This sequence originates from a woman aged 40 to 50 who had been exposed to COVID-19. For the CDR3, the DNA is TGTGCCAGTAAGGCCGTCGACAGCCCCACAGATACGCAGTATTTT. Its translation is CASKAVDSPTDTQYF.